This T cell receptor beta chain stems from a study of CD4 T cells in relation to SARS-CoV-2 and coronaviruses. As concerns this clone: Its antigen remains unknown.

CD4+ T cells from unexposed donors were obtained before the COVID-19 pandemic (2011-2018). CD4+ T cells were isolated from the cells after more than nine days of culture. This CDR3 region has 16 residues. Germline CDR1 is SGHNT and CDR2 is YYREEE (reference sequence). J lost 2 bases, V lost 2 bases, and 5 bases had no gene match. Profiling relied on immunoSEQ multiplex PCR, and the TCRdb table lists in-frame clones only, not all of them. The data hold about 22,000 clones, with over 70% observed a single time. The TCR was taken from a human donor in good health. The sequenced sample was CD4+ T cells from PBMCs, cultured in vitro. V is TRBV5-4 and J is TRBJ2-2; 8 nucleotides agree with TRBD1. CDR3 coding DNA: TGTGCCAGCAGCTTAAACAGGGGGATTAACACCGGGGAGCTGTTTTTT. This gives the protein CASSLNRGINTGELFF.